The TCR beta chain described here comes from a study of PD-L1 blockade in urothelial cancer. Study overall: Patients with male sex and bladder-origin urothelial cancer accounted for about 85% of the roughly 29 enrolled.

Some clones are missing from TCRdb's copy, which holds only in-frame ones; the method was immunoSEQ multiplex PCR. This table holds 35,000 to 55,000 clones, around 82% found once. Germline-derived CDR1 and CDR2 are SGHKS and YYEKEE (reference sequence). The CDR3 loop spans 15 amino acids. Trimming took 5 bases from V and 4 from J; bases not matched to a gene: 9. The V call is TRBV5-5, the J call TRBJ2-7; TRBD1 matches at 10 bases. The sample here was PBMCs, taken around atezolizumab (anti-PD-L1) treatment. The clonotype was recovered from a man aged 65-85 years with urothelial cancer. This chain's CDR3 is CASSLGQGEMYEQYF. The CDR3 nucleotides read TGTGCCAGCAGTCTAGGACAGGGGGAAATGTACGAGCAGTACTTC.